This TCR beta chain was profiled in a study of blood T cells in healthy people across ages. Overall study findings and caveats: Age showed a roughly linear inverse relationship with TCR beta diversity per million T cells.

The use of a sample-barcoded 5' primer and a J-beta primer mix characterized a second PCR of about 7 to 12 cycles. A tag from a template-switch adaptor with 12 random nucleotides marked each cDNA molecule. The yield of each sample was at least 2.5 million CDR3-containing paired-end reads. One entry per CDR3 protein, called by TCRdb with MiXCR from the 5' RACE reads. Of hundreds of thousands of distinct CDR3 sequences listed, about half are singletons. CDR3 length: 12 amino acids. CDR1 and CDR2 (germline): SGHAT, FQNNGV. Trimming pared 5 bases from V and 6 bases from J, leaving 10 bases between. Peripheral blood, about 9.4 milliliters per donor, was collected. For this clonotype: Antigen specificity is unknown.

This chain connects TRBV11-2 to TRBJ1-2, with D perhaps TRBD1 (6 bases). The TCR sequence derives from a man older than 75 in good health. The sequenced sample consisted of blood. The CDR3 spells CASSVQGNGYTF. CDR3 nucleotide sequence: TGTGCCAGCAGCGTCCAGGGGAATGGCTACACCTTC.